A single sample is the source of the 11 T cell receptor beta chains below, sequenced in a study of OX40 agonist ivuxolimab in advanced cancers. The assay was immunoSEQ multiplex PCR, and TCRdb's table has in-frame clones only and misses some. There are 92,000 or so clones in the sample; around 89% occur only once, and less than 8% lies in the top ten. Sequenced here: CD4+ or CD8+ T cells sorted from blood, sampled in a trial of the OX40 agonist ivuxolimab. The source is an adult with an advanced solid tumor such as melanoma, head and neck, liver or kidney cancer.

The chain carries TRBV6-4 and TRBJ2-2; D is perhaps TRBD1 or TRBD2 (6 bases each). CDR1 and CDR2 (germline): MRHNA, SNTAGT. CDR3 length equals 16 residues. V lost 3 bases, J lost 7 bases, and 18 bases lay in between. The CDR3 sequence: CASSELAGGAGGELFF. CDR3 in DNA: TGTGCCAGCAGTGAACTCGCCGGGGGCGCAGGCGGGGAGCTGTTTTTT.

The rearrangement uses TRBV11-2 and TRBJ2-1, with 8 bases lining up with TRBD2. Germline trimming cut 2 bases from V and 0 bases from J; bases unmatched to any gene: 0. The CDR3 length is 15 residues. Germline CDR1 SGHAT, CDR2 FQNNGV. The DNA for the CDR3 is TGTGCCAGCAGCTTAAGCGGGAGCTCCTACAATGAGCAGTTCTTC. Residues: CASSLSGSSYNEQFF.

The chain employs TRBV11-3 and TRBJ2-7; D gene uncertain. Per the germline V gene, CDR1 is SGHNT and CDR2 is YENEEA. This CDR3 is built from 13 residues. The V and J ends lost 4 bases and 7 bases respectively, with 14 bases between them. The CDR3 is CASSSPQLVEQYF. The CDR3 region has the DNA TGTGCCAGCAGCTCCCCTCAGTTGGTTGAGCAGTACTTC. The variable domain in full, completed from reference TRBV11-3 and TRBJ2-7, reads EAGVVQSPRYKIIEKKQPVAFWCNPISGHNTLYWYLQNLGQGPELLIRYENEEAVDDSQLPKDRFSAERLKGVDSTLKIQPAELGDSAVYLCASSSPQLVEQYFGPGTRLTVT.

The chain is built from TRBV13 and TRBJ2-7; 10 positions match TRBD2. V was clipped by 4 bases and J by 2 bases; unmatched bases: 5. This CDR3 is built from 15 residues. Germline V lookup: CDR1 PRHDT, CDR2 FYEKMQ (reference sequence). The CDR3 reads CASSSQSGRAYEQYF. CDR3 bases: TGTGCCAGCAGCTCACAGAGCGGGAGGGCCTACGAGCAGTACTTC.

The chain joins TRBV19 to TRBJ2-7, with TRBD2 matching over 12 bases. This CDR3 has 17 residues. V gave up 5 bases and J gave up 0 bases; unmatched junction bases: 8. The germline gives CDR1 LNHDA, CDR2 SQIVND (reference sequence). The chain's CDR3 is CASSRFMTSGSSYEQYF. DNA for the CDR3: TGTGCCAGTAGTCGATTCATGACTAGCGGGAGCTCCTACGAGCAGTACTTC.

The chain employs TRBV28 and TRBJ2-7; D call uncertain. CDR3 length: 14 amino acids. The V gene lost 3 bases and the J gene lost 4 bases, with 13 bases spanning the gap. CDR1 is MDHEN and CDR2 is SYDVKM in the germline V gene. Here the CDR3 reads CASSFLYSEYEQYF. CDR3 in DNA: TGTGCCAGCAGTTTTTTGTATTCAGAGTACGAGCAGTACTTC.

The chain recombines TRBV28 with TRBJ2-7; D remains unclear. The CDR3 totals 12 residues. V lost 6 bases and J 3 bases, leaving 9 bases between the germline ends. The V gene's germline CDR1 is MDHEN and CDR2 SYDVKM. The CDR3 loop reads CASSPSFYEQYF. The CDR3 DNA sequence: TGTGCCAGCAGCCCCAGCTTCTACGAGCAGTACTTC.

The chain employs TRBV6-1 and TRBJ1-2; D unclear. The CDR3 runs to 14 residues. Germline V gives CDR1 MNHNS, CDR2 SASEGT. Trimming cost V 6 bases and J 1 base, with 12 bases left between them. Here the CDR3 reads CASRDPVGNYGYTF. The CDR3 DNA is TGTGCCAGCAGAGACCCGGTGGGTAACTATGGCTACACCTTC.

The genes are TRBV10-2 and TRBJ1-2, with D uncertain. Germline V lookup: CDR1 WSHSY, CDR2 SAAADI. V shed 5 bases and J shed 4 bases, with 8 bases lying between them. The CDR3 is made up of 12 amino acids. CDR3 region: CASSQLRYGYTF. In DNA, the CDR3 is TGCGCCAGCAGTCAACTACGCTATGGCTACACCTTC.

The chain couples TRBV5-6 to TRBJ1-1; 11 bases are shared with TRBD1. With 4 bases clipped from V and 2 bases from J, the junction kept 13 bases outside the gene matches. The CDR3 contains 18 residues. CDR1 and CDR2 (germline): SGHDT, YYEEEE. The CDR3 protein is CASSTWWRTGGDNTEAFF. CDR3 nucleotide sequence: TGTGCCAGCAGCACGTGGTGGAGGACAGGGGGCGACAACACTGAAGCTTTCTTT.

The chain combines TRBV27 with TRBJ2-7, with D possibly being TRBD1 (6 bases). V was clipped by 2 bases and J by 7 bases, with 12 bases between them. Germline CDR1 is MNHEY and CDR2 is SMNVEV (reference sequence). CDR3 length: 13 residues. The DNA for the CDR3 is TGTGCCAGCAGTTTAGTACAGGGCCGGGAGCAGTACTTC. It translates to CASSLVQGREQYF.